What follows is one TCR beta chain and its context. As for treatment: over 15 received Ad26.COV2.S at low or high dose, single or two shots; about 5 received placebo; per-sample allocation not given. On day 63 after the first injection, vaccine and placebo recipients gave samples. This Boston cohort included adults aged 18-55 years. The sample comes from a study of Ad26.COV2.S vaccination and SARS-CoV-2 variants. Method: immunoSEQ multiplex PCR; TCRdb's copy keeps in-frame clones and lacks some. Among some 340,000 clones, just over 85% were seen once, and the ten largest hold under 2%. Source: peripheral blood, taken in a trial of Ad26.COV2.S vaccine versus placebo. This TCR derives from a person between 18 and 65 years old who received the Ad26.COV2.S COVID-19 vaccine or a placebo.

The CDR3 reads CASSSLQGAYGYTF. DNA for the CDR3: TGTGCCAGCTCAAGTCTACAGGGGGCCTATGGCTACACCTTC. J is TRBJ1-2 and V is TRBV2, with 9 nucleotides matching TRBD1. The junction had 8 bases not matched to a gene; V was cut back by 8 bases and J by 4 bases. The CDR3 contains 14 residues. From germline, CDR1 is SNHLY and CDR2 FYNNEI.